This T cell receptor (beta chain) appears in the sequencing data of a study of cytomegalovirus exposure and HLA in healthy donors. Study as a whole: The 95 to 150 validation repertoires used a platform that matched the one used for the 666 first-cohort repertoires, as a later analysis reported.

Findings and caveats of the study: Around 160 TCR beta chains were listed as cytomegalovirus-associated. The authors confirmed in vitro that three CMV-associated chains were specific for CMV antigens.

V lost 0 bases to trimming and J lost 7 bases, with 13 bases between them. This CDR3 is 14 amino acids long. Germline lookup yields CDR1 LNHNV and CDR2 YYDKDF (reference sequence). The donors were in the roughly 120-subject validation cohort; that cohort was separate from the approximately 700-subject first cohort. Worth noting for this clone: As yet, its antigen is unknown.

TCRdb's copy holds only in-frame clones and misses some; the assay was immunoSEQ multiplex PCR. The sample holds more than 90,000 clones; 88% are singletons and the top ten take about 1.8%. The sequence derives from a man aged 18 to 35 in good health and CMV-seronegative. The rearrangement uses TRBV15 and TRBJ2-7, with D tentatively TRBD1 (5 bases). Sequencing was carried out using PBMCs. The CDR3 bases are TGTGCCACCAGCAGAGAGACCAGGGTGGGGGAGCAGTACTTC. This translates into CATSRETRVGEQYF. The full variable domain, with the rest looked up from reference TRBV15 and TRBJ2-7, is DAMVIQNPRYQVTQFGKPVTLSCSQTLNHNVMYWYQQKSSQAPKLLFHYYDKDFNNEADTPDNFQSRRPNTSFCFLDIRSPGLGDTAMYLCATSRETRVGEQYFGPGTRLTVT.